Listed below are T cell receptor beta chains from one sample, sequenced in a study of cytomegalovirus exposure and HLA in healthy donors. Only in-frame clones appear in the TCRdb table, and some are missing; sequencing was by immunoSEQ multiplex PCR. The profile covers tens of thousands of clones, with about 75% appearing a single time and 2% to 2.5% taken by the ten largest. Source material: PBMCs. These receptor sequences come from a man aged 35-49 years in good health and CMV-seronegative. Both conserved end residues are part of each CDR3. The D gene is left open where the match is weak. Only some rows state a clone size, as once, few, many or a class for expanded clones.

abundance: once; j_gene: TRBJ2-5; d_gene: .; v_gene: TRBV11-3; CDR3aa: CASSPGTNQETQYF; CDR3nt: TGTGCCAGCAGCCCTGGGACAAATCAAGAGACCCAGTACTTC
abundance: .; j_gene: TRBJ2-1; d_gene: .; v_gene: TRBV7-3; CDR3aa: CASRDYGYNEQFF; CDR3nt: TGTGCCAGCAGGGACTACGGCTACAATGAGCAGTTCTTC
abundance: .; j_gene: TRBJ1-2; d_gene: .; v_gene: TRBV28; CDR3aa: CASSLPAGSLGYTF; CDR3nt: TGTGCCAGCAGCCTACCCGCAGGATCTCTTGGCTACACCTTC
abundance: once; j_gene: TRBJ1-1; d_gene: .; v_gene: TRBV15; CDR3aa: CATSRSSTSNTEAFF; CDR3nt: TGTGCCACCAGCAGGTCATCTACCTCGAACACTGAAGCTTTCTTT
abundance: .; j_gene: TRBJ1-3; d_gene: TRBD1; v_gene: TRBV4-1; CDR3aa: CASSQEFPPTGAAGNTIYF; CDR3nt: TGCGCCAGCAGCCAAGAGTTCCCCCCCACAGGGGCGGCTGGAAACACCATATATTTT
abundance: .; j_gene: TRBJ1-6; d_gene: TRBD1; v_gene: TRBV5-1; CDR3aa: CASSPKGQGPSHSPLHF; CDR3nt: TGCGCCAGCAGCCCCAAGGGACAGGGGCCGTCACATTCACCCCTCCACTTT
abundance: .; j_gene: TRBJ2-3; d_gene: .; v_gene: TRBV5-6; CDR3aa: CASSFVPRLGSDTQYF; CDR3nt: TGTGCCAGCAGCTTCGTGCCGCGACTGGGGAGCGATACGCAGTATTTT
abundance: .; j_gene: TRBJ1-1; d_gene: .; v_gene: TRBV19; CDR3aa: CASSTRAVTEAFF; CDR3nt: TGTGCCAGTAGTACCAGGGCGGTCACTGAAGCTTTCTTT
abundance: .; j_gene: TRBJ1-4; d_gene: TRBD1; v_gene: TRBV5-4; CDR3aa: CASSSSRGRANEKLFF; CDR3nt: TGTGCCAGCAGCTCTTCCAGGGGGCGGGCTAATGAAAAACTGTTTTTT
abundance: once; j_gene: TRBJ1-2; d_gene: .; v_gene: TRBV19; CDR3aa: CASTEPAVYGYTF; CDR3nt: TGTGCCAGTACGGAGCCCGCAGTCTATGGCTACACCTTC
abundance: .; j_gene: TRBJ2-7; d_gene: .; v_gene: TRBV28; CDR3aa: CASSLAAGSGYEQYF; CDR3nt: TGTGCCAGCAGTTTAGCAGCGGGCTCCGGATACGAGCAGTACTTC
abundance: .; j_gene: TRBJ2-1; d_gene: TRBD2; v_gene: TRBV6-5; CDR3aa: CASSYDGRAYNEQFF; CDR3nt: TGTGCCAGCAGTTACGACGGGAGGGCCTACAATGAGCAGTTCTTC
abundance: .; j_gene: TRBJ1-5; d_gene: .; v_gene: TRBV5-6; CDR3aa: CASSFGPGNYQPQHF; CDR3nt: TGTGCCAGCAGCTTCGGTCCAGGGAATTATCAGCCCCAGCATTTT
abundance: .; j_gene: TRBJ2-7; d_gene: TRBD2; v_gene: TRBV28; CDR3aa: CASSTQRGHSYEQYF; CDR3nt: TGTGCCAGCAGTACCCAGCGGGGCCACTCCTACGAGCAGTACTTC
abundance: .; j_gene: TRBJ1-3; d_gene: .; v_gene: TRBV4-1; CDR3aa: CASSQVVRLKSSSGNTIYF; CDR3nt: TGCGCCAGCAGCCAAGTCGTACGACTTAAGTCTTCCTCTGGAAACACCATATATTTT
abundance: .; j_gene: TRBJ2-7; d_gene: TRBD1; v_gene: TRBV7-8; CDR3aa: CASSLVWRGQGDYEQYF; CDR3nt: TGTGCCAGCAGCTTAGTATGGAGGGGACAGGGGGACTACGAGCAGTACTTC
abundance: many; j_gene: TRBJ2-1; d_gene: .; v_gene: TRBV5-1; CDR3aa: CASSLAQGYNEQFF; CDR3nt: TGCGCCAGCAGCTTGGCACAGGGTTACAATGAGCAGTTCTTC
abundance: .; j_gene: TRBJ2-3; d_gene: TRBD2; v_gene: TRBV6-6; CDR3aa: CASSSMTSSQYF; CDR3nt: TGTGCCAGCAGTTCCATGACTAGCTCACAGTATTTT
abundance: large; j_gene: TRBJ1-6; d_gene: .; v_gene: TRBV7-3; CDR3aa: CASSPVSSPLSGLHF; CDR3nt: TGTGCCAGCAGCCCCGTTTCCTCACCTCTTTCCGGCCTCCACTTT
abundance: .; j_gene: TRBJ1-1; d_gene: .; v_gene: TRBV7-6; CDR3aa: CASSRYTTEAFF; CDR3nt: TGTGCCAGCAGCAGATACACCACTGAAGCTTTCTTT
abundance: .; j_gene: TRBJ2-2; d_gene: TRBD1; v_gene: TRBV2; CDR3aa: CASTGDRGRVTGELFF; CDR3nt: TGTGCCAGCACCGGAGACAGGGGGCGAGTCACCGGGGAGCTGTTTTTT
abundance: few; j_gene: TRBJ2-1; d_gene: .; v_gene: TRBV30; CDR3aa: CAWSVSLLGHNEQFF; CDR3nt: TGTGCCTGGAGTGTGAGCTTGCTAGGCCACAATGAGCAGTTCTTC
abundance: .; j_gene: TRBJ1-1; d_gene: TRBD1; v_gene: TRBV19; CDR3aa: CASSVGQGGTEAFF; CDR3nt: TGTGCCAGTAGTGTAGGACAGGGGGGCACTGAAGCTTTCTTT
abundance: .; j_gene: TRBJ2-2; d_gene: TRBD1; v_gene: TRBV7-9; CDR3aa: CASSSPTGGTGELFF; CDR3nt: TGTGCCAGCAGCTCACCTACAGGGGGCACCGGGGAGCTGTTTTTT
abundance: few; j_gene: TRBJ2-2; d_gene: .; v_gene: TRBV27; CDR3aa: CASSLYGQGGTGELFF; CDR3nt: TGTGCCAGCAGTTTATACGGCCAGGGAGGCACCGGGGAGCTGTTTTTT
abundance: .; j_gene: TRBJ2-1; d_gene: .; v_gene: TRBV30; CDR3aa: CAWSPTAYNEQFF; CDR3nt: TGTGCCTGGTCCCCGACAGCCTACAATGAGCAGTTCTTC
abundance: .; j_gene: TRBJ2-3; d_gene: TRBD2; v_gene: TRBV7-2; CDR3aa: CASSLPGLAEWEDTQYF; CDR3nt: TGTGCCAGCAGTCTTCCGGGACTAGCGGAATGGGAAGATACGCAGTATTTT
abundance: .; j_gene: TRBJ2-3; d_gene: .; v_gene: TRBV10-3; CDR3aa: CAISESVGLGGLAQYF; CDR3nt: TGTGCCATCAGTGAGTCAGTCGGCTTAGGGGGTTTAGCGCAGTATTTT
abundance: .; j_gene: TRBJ2-1; d_gene: .; v_gene: TRBV5-1; CDR3aa: CASSLASDADSYEQFF; CDR3nt: TGCGCCAGCAGCTTGGCCTCGGATGCGGACAGTTATGAGCAGTTCTTC
abundance: once; j_gene: TRBJ2-3; d_gene: TRBD1; v_gene: TRBV5-1; CDR3aa: CASSGTGSVFTDTQYF; CDR3nt: TGCGCCAGCAGCGGGACAGGTTCAGTGTTCACAGATACGCAGTATTTT
abundance: once; j_gene: TRBJ1-1; d_gene: TRBD1; v_gene: TRBV4-2; CDR3aa: CASSQDLQGRNTEAFF; CDR3nt: TGTGCCAGCAGCCAAGACCTACAGGGGAGGAACACTGAAGCTTTCTTT
abundance: .; j_gene: TRBJ2-7; d_gene: TRBD2; v_gene: TRBV6-5; CDR3aa: CASTPPGGREQYF; CDR3nt: TGTGCCAGCACTCCGCCCGGGGGGAGGGAGCAGTACTTC
abundance: .; j_gene: TRBJ1-5; d_gene: .; v_gene: TRBV7-6; CDR3aa: CASSLLPNQPQHF; CDR3nt: TGTGCCAGCAGCCTACTACCCAATCAGCCCCAGCATTTT
abundance: once; j_gene: TRBJ1-6; d_gene: .; v_gene: TRBV28; CDR3aa: CASSGQPNSPLHF; CDR3nt: TGTGCCAGCAGTGGACAGCCAAATTCACCCCTCCACTTT
abundance: .; j_gene: TRBJ2-1; d_gene: .; v_gene: TRBV10-2; CDR3aa: CASSARDNEQFF; CDR3nt: TGCGCCAGCAGTGCCCGGGATAATGAGCAGTTCTTC
abundance: once; j_gene: TRBJ1-1; d_gene: .; v_gene: TRBV9; CDR3aa: CASSGTDRLLTEAFF; CDR3nt: TGTGCCAGCAGCGGAACCGACAGGTTGTTGACTGAAGCTTTCTTT
abundance: .; j_gene: TRBJ2-3; d_gene: TRBD2; v_gene: TRBV30; CDR3aa: CAWSVASGSTDTQYF; CDR3nt: TGTGCCTGGAGTGTTGCTAGCGGGAGTACAGATACGCAGTATTTT
abundance: .; j_gene: TRBJ2-7; d_gene: TRBD1; v_gene: TRBV25-1; CDR3aa: CASSDRGPSYEQYF; CDR3nt: TGTGCCAGCAGTGACAGGGGGCCTTCCTACGAGCAGTACTTC
abundance: .; j_gene: TRBJ1-5; d_gene: .; v_gene: TRBV18; CDR3aa: CASSLSGASRSNQPQHF; CDR3nt: TGTGCCAGCTCACTATCGGGAGCTTCTCGGAGCAATCAGCCCCAGCATTTT
abundance: .; j_gene: TRBJ1-1; d_gene: .; v_gene: TRBV5-1; CDR3aa: CASSFDQGTEAFF; CDR3nt: TGCGCCAGCAGCTTTGATCAGGGCACTGAAGCTTTCTTT
abundance: .; j_gene: TRBJ2-3; d_gene: TRBD2; v_gene: TRBV5-1; CDR3aa: CASSWPLAGGLADTQYF; CDR3nt: TGCGCCAGCAGCTGGCCCCTAGCGGGAGGACTGGCGGATACGCAGTATTTT
abundance: .; j_gene: TRBJ2-2; d_gene: .; v_gene: TRBV15; CDR3aa: CATSRRAGNTGELFF; CDR3nt: TGTGCCACCAGCCGCAGGGCCGGGAACACCGGGGAGCTGTTTTTT
abundance: .; j_gene: TRBJ1-5; d_gene: .; v_gene: TRBV28; CDR3aa: CASSFSGRRDQPQHF; CDR3nt: TGTGCCAGCAGTTTCTCTGGGCGCAGGGATCAGCCCCAGCATTTT
abundance: .; j_gene: TRBJ1-5; d_gene: .; v_gene: TRBV27; CDR3aa: CASSGGWNQPQHF; CDR3nt: TGTGCCAGCAGTGGGGGGTGGAATCAGCCCCAGCATTTT
abundance: few; j_gene: TRBJ1-1; d_gene: .; v_gene: TRBV10-1; CDR3aa: CASSDRTGAFF; CDR3nt: TGCGCCAGCAGTGACCGGACGGGGGCTTTCTTT
abundance: .; j_gene: TRBJ2-3; d_gene: TRBD2; v_gene: TRBV11-3; CDR3aa: CASSRLAGGLTDTQYF; CDR3nt: TGTGCCAGCAGCAGACTAGCGGGGGGTCTCACAGATACGCAGTATTTT
abundance: .; j_gene: TRBJ2-7; d_gene: TRBD2; v_gene: TRBV5-1; CDR3aa: CASSLRREGEQYF; CDR3nt: TGCGCCAGCAGCCTGCGCAGGGAGGGCGAGCAGTACTTC